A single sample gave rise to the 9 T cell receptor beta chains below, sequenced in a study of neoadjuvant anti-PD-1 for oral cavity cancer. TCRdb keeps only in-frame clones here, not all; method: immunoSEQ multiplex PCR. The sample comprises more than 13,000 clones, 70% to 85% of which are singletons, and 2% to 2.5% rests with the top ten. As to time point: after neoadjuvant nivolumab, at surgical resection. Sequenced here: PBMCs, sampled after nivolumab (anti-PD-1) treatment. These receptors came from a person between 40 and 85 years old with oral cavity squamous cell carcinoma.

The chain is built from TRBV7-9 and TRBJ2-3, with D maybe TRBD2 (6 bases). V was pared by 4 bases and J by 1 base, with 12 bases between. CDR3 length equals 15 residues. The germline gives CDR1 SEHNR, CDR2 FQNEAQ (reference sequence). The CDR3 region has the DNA TGTGCCAGCAGCTCCTTAGCGGTGCGCACAGATACGCAGTATTTT. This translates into CASSSLAVRTDTQYF.

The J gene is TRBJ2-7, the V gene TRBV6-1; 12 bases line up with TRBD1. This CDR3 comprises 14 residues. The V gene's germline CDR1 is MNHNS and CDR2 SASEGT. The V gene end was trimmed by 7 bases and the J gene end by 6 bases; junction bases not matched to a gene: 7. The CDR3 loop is CASTPGTGGSEQYF. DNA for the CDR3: TGTGCCAGCACCCCTGGGACAGGGGGCAGCGAGCAGTACTTC.

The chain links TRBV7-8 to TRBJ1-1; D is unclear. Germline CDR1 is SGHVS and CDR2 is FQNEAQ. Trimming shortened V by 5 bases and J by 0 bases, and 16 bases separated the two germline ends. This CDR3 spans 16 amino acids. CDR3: CASSQGRSQLNTEAFF. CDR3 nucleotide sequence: TGTGCCAGCAGCCAAGGACGGAGCCAATTGAACACTGAAGCTTTCTTT. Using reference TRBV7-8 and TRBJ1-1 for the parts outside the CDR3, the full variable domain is GAGVSQSPRYKVAKRGQDVALRCDPISGHVSLFWYQQALGQGPEFLTYFQNEAQLDKSGLPSDRFFAERPEGSVSTLKIQRTQQEDSAVYLCASSQGRSQLNTEAFFGQGTRLTVV.

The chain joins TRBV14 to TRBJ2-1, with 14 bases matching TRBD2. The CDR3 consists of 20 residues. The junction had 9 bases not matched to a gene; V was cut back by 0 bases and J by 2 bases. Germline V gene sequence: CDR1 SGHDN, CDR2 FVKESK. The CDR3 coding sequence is TGTGCCAGCAGCCAAGAGGGACTAGCGGGAGTATTCGGGACCTACAATGAGCAGTTCTTC. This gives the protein CASSQEGLAGVFGTYNEQFF.

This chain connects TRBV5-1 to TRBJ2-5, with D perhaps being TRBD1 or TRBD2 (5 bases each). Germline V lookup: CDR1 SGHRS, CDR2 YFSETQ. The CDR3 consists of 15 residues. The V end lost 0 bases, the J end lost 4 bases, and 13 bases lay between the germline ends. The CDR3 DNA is TGCGCCAGCAGCTTGGAACCGTACGGGGCAGAGACCCAGTACTTC. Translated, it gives CASSLEPYGAETQYF.

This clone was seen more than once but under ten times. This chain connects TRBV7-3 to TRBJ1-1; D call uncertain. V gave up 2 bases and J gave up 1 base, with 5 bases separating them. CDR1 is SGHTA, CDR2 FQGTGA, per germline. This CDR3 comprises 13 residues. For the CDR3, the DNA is TGTGCCAGCAGCTTATCCGAGAACACTGAAGCTTTCTTT. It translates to CASSLSENTEAFF.

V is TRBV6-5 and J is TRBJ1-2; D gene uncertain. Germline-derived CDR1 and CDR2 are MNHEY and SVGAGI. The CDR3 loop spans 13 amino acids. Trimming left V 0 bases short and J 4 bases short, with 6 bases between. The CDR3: CASSYSGIYGYTF. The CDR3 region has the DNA TGTGCCAGCAGTTACTCAGGGATCTATGGCTACACCTTC.

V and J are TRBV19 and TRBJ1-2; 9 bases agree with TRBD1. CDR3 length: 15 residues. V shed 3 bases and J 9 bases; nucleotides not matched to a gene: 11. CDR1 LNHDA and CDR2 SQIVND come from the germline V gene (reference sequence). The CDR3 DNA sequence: TGTGCCAGTAGTATGGGGGACAGGGTGGGATCGAGCTACACCTTC. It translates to CASSMGDRVGSSYTF.

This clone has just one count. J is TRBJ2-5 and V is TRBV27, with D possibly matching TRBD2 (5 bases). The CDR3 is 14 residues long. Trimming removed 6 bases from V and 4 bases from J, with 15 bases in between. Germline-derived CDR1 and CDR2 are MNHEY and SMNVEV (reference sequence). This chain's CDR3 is CASSVSGYGETQYF. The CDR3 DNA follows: TGTGCCAGCAGCGTCTCGGGGTACGGAGAGACCCAGTACTTC.